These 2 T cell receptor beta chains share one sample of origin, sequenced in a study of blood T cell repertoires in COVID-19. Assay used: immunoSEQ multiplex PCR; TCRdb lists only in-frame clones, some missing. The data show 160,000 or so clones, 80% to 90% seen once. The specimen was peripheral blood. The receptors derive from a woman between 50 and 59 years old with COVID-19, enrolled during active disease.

The CDR3 coding sequence is TGCGCCAGCAGCTTGGCAGGGAGGTCTGAAGCTTTCTTT. Protein: CASSLAGRSEAFF. V gene TRBV5-1 combines with J gene TRBJ1-1, with a tentative D call TRBD1 (5 bases). Trimming cost V 0 bases and J 6 bases, with 9 bases left between them. The V gene's germline CDR1 is SGHRS and CDR2 YFSETQ. There are 13 residues in the CDR3.

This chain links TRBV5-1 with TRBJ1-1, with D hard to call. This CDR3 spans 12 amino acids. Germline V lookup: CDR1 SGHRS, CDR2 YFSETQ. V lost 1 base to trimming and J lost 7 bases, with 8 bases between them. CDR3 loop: CASSLTGDEAFF. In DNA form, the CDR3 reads TGCGCCAGCAGCTTGACCGGAGATGAAGCTTTCTTT.